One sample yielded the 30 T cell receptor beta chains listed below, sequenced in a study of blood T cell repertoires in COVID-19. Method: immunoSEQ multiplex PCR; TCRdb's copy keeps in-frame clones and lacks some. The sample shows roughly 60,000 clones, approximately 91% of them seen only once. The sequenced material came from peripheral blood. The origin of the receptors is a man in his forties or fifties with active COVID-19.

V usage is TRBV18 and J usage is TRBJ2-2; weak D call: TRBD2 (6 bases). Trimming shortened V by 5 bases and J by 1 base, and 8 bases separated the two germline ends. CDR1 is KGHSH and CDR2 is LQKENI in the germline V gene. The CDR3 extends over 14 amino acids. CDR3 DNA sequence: TGTGCCAGCTCAAGGGACTTGAACACCGGGGAGCTGTTTTTT. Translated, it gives CASSRDLNTGELFF.

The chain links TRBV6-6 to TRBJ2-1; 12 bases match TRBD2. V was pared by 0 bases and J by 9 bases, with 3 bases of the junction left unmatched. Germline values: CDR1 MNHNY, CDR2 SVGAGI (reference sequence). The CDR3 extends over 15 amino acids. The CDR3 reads CASSYSTSGGLEQFF. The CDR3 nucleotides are TGTGCCAGCAGTTACTCGACTAGCGGGGGCCTTGAGCAGTTCTTC.

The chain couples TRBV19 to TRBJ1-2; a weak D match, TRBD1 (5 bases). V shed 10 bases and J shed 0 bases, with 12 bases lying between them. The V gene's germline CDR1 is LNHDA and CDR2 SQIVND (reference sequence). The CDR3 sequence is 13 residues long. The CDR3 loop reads CATRGAANYGYTF. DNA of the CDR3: TGTGCCACTAGGGGCGCCGCTAACTATGGCTACACCTTC.

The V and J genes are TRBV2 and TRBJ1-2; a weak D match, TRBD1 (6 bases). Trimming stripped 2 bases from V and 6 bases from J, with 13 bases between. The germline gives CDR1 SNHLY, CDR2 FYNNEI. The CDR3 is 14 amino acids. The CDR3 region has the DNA TGTGCCAGCAGTGAATCGCAGGGGATTGATGGCTACACCTTC. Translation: CASSESQGIDGYTF. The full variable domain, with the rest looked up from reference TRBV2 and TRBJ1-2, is EPEVTQTPSHQVTQMGQEVILRCVPISNHLYFYWYRQILGQKVEFLVSFYNNEISEKSEIFDDQFSVERPDGSNFTLKIRSTKLEDSAMYFCASSESQGIDGYTFGSGTRLTVV.

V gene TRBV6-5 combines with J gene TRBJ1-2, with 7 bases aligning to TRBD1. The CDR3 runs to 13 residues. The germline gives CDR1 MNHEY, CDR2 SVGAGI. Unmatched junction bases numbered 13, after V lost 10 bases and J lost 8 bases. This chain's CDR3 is CAIDPRGAWGYTF. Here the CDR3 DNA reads TGTGCCATCGACCCCAGGGGGGCGTGGGGCTACACCTTC.

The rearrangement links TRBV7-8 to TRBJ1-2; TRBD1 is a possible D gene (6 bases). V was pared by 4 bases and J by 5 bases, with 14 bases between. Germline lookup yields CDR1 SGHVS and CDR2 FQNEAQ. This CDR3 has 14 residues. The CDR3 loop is CASSYSRGQYGYTF. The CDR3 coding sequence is TGTGCCAGCAGCTACTCACGAGGACAGTATGGCTACACCTTC.

The CDR3 sequence: CASSMSGGATDTQYF. CDR3 DNA sequence: TGTGCCAGTAGTATGAGCGGGGGAGCCACAGATACGCAGTATTTT. This chain joins TRBV19 and TRBJ2-3, with 8 bases that match TRBD2. The trim removed 3 bases at V and 2 bases at J, leaving 4 bases unmatched. The CDR3 contains 15 residues. The germline gives CDR1 LNHDA, CDR2 SQIVND (reference sequence).

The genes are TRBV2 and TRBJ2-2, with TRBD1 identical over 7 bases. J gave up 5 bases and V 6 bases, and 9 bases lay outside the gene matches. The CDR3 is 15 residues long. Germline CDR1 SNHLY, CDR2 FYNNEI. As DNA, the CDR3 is TGTGCCAGCAGATCCGGGACAGCCCCGACCGGGGAGCTGTTTTTT. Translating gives CASRSGTAPTGELFF.

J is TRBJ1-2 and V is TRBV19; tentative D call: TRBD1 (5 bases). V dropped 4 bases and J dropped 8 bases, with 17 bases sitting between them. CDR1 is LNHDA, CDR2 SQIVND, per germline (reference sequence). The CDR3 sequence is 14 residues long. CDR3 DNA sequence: TGTGCCAGTAGTACGACAGTCTCGGGGGTAGGCTACACCTTC. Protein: CASSTTVSGVGYTF.

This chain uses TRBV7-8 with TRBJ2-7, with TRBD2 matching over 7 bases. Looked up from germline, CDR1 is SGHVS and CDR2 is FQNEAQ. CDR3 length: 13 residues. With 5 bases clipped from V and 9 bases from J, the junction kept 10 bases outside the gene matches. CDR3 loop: CASSIPGGERQYF. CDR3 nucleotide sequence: TGTGCCAGCAGCATCCCGGGAGGAGAAAGGCAGTACTTC.

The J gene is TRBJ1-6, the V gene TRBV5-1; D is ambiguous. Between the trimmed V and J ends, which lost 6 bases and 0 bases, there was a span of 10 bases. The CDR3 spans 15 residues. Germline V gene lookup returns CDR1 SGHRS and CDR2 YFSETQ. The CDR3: CASTPGSSYNSPLHF. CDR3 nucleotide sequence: TGCGCCAGCACCCCTGGGAGCTCCTATAATTCACCCCTCCACTTT. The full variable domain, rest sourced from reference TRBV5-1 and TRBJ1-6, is KAGVTQTPRYLIKTRGQQVTLSCSPISGHRSVSWYQQTPGQGLQFLFEYFSETQRNKGNFPGRFSGRQFSNSRSEMNVSTLELGDSALYLCASTPGSSYNSPLHFGNGTRLTVT.

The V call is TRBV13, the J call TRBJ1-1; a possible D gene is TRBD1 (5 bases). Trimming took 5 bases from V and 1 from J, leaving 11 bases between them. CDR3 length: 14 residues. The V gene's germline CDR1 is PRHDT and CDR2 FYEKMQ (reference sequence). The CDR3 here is CASSVRVANTEAFF. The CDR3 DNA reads TGTGCCAGCAGCGTCAGGGTTGCGAACACTGAAGCTTTCTTT.

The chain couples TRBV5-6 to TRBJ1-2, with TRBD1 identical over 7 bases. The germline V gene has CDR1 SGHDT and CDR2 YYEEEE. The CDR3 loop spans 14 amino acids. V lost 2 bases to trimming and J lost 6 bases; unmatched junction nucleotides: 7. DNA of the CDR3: TGTGCCAGCAGCTTATCTTGGCAGGGGGATGGCTACACCTTC. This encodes CASSLSWQGDGYTF.

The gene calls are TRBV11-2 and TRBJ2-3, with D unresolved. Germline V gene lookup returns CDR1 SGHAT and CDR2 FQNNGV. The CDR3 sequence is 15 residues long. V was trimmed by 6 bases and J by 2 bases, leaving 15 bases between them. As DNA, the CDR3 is TGTGCCAGCAGGCTCCATGGAGTGACCACAGATACGCAGTATTTT. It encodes CASRLHGVTTDTQYF.

In DNA, the CDR3 is TGCGCCAGCAGCTTGGTTGGACAGGGGGCTTCTGGGGCCAACGTCCTGACTTTC. Protein: CASSLVGQGASGANVLTF. The V and J genes are TRBV5-1 and TRBJ2-6; 11 bases line up with TRBD1. With 0 bases clipped from V and 1 base from J, the junction kept 3 bases outside the gene matches. The germline V gene encodes CDR1 SGHRS and CDR2 YFSETQ. The CDR3 contains 18 residues. The full variable domain, completed using reference TRBV5-1 and TRBJ2-6, is KAGVTQTPRYLIKTRGQQVTLSCSPISGHRSVSWYQQTPGQGLQFLFEYFSETQRNKGNFPGRFSGRQFSNSRSEMNVSTLELGDSALYLCASSLVGQGASGANVLTFGAGSRLTVL.

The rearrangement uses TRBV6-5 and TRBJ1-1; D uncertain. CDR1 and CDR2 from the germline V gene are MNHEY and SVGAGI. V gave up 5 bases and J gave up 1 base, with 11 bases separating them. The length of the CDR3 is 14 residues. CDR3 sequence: CASSPGEGNTEAFF. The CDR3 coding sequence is TGTGCCAGCAGTCCGGGTGAAGGGAACACTGAAGCTTTCTTT.

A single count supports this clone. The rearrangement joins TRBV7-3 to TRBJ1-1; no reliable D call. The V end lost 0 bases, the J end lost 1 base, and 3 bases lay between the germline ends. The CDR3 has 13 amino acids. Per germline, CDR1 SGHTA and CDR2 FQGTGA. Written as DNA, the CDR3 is TGTGCCAGCAGCTTAACCGGGAACACTGAAGCTTTCTTT. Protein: CASSLTGNTEAFF.

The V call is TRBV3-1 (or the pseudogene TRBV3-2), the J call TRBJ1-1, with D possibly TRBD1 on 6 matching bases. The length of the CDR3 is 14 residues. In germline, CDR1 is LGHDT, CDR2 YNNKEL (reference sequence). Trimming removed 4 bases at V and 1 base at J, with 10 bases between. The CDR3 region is CASSRGQPNTEAFF. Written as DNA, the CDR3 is TGTGCCAGCAGCCGTGGACAGCCGAACACTGAAGCTTTCTTT.

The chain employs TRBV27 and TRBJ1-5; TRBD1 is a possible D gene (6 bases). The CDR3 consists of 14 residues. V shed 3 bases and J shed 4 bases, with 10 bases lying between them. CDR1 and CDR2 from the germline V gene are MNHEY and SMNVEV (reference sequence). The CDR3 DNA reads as TGTGCCAGCAGTTTCCAAGGACAGAATCAGCCCCAGCATTTT. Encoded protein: CASSFQGQNQPQHF.

DNA of the CDR3: TGTGCCATCGAAGGGACAGGATACAATGAGCAGTTCTTC. It is translated as CAIEGTGYNEQFF. The chain has TRBV10-3 and TRBJ2-1; TRBD1 agrees at 8 bases. The CDR3 sequence is 13 residues long. J was trimmed by 4 bases and V by 8 bases; bases with no gene match: 4. Germline values: CDR1 ENHRY, CDR2 SYGVKD.

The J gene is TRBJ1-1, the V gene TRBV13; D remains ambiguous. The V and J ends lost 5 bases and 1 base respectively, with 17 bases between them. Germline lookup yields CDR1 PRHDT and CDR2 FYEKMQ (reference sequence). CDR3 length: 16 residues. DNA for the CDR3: TGTGCCAGCAGCCCCCGAGGAACCTTCAGGAACACTGAAGCTTTCTTT. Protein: CASSPRGTFRNTEAFF.

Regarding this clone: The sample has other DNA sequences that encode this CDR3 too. The CDR3 loop is CASSSFYEQYF. DNA for the CDR3: TGTGCCAGCAGTTCTTTCTACGAGCAGTACTTC. The V call is TRBV12-3 or TRBV12-4, the J call TRBJ2-7; D gene unclear. The V gene lost 4 bases and the J gene lost 3 bases, with 4 bases spanning the gap. CDR3 length: 11 amino acids.

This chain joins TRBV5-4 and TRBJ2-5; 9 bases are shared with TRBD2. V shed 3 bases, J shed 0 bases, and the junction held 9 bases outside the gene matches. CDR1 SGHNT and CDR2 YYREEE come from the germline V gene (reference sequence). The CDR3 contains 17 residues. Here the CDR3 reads CASSSLGAGGYQETQYF. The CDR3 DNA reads TGTGCCAGCAGCTCCCTAGGGGCGGGGGGGTACCAAGAGACCCAGTACTTC.

The CDR3 sequence is CASRPLQGRSSYNEQFF. As DNA, the CDR3 is TGTGCCAGCAGGCCGTTACAGGGACGGAGCTCCTACAATGAGCAGTTCTTC. This rearrangement joins TRBV27 to TRBJ2-1; TRBD1 is a possible D gene (6 bases). The length of the CDR3 is 17 residues. Trimming stripped 6 bases from V and 0 bases from J, with 18 bases between. The germline CDR1 and CDR2 sequences are MNHEY and SMNVEV (reference sequence).

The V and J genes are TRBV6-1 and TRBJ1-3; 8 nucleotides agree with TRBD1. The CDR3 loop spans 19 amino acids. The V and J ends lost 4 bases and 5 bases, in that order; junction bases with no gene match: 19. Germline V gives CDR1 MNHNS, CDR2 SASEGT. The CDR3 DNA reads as TGTGCCAGCAGTGCCAAACGAACTACAGGGGGAAAATTTAGAAACACCATATATTTT. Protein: CASSAKRTTGGKFRNTIYF.

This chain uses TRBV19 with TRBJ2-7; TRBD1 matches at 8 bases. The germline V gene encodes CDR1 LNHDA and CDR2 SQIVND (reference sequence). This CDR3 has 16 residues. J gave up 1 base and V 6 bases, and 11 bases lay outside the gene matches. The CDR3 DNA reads TGTGCCAGTAGCACCCCAGGGGGCGTACCATCCTACGAGCAGTACTTC. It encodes CASSTPGGVPSYEQYF.

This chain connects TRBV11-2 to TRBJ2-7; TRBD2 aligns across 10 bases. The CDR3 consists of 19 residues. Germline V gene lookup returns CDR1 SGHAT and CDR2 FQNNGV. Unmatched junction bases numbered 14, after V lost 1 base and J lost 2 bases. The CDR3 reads CASSLGPVGSGGTTYEQYF. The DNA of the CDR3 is TGTGCCAGCAGCTTAGGCCCGGTGGGTAGCGGGGGGACGACCTACGAGCAGTACTTC. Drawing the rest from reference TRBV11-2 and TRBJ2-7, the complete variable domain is EAGVAQSPRYKIIEKRQSVAFWCNPISGHATLYWYQQILGQGPKLLIQFQNNGVVDDSQLPKDRFSAERLKGVDSTLKIQPAKLEDSAVYLCASSLGPVGSGGTTYEQYFGPGTRLTVT.

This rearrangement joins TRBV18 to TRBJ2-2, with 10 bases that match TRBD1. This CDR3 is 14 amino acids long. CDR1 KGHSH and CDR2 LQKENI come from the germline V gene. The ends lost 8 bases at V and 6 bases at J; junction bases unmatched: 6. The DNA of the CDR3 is TGTGCCAGCACGTCCGGGACAGGGGCCGGGGAGCTGTTTTTT. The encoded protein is CASTSGTGAGELFF.

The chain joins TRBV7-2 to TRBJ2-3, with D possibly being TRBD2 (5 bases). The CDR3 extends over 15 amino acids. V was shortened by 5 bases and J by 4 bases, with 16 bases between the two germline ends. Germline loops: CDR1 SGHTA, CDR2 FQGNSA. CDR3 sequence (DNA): TGTGCCAGCAGCGCGGGCCTCCGAGCTCCAGATACGCAGTATTTT. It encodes CASSAGLRAPDTQYF.

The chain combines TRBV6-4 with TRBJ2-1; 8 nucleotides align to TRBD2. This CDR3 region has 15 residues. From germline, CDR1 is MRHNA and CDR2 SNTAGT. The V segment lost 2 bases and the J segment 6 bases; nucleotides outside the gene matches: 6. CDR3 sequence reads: CASSDRSGGFNEQFF. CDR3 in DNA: TGTGCCAGCAGTGACCGCTCGGGGGGGTTCAATGAGCAGTTCTTC.